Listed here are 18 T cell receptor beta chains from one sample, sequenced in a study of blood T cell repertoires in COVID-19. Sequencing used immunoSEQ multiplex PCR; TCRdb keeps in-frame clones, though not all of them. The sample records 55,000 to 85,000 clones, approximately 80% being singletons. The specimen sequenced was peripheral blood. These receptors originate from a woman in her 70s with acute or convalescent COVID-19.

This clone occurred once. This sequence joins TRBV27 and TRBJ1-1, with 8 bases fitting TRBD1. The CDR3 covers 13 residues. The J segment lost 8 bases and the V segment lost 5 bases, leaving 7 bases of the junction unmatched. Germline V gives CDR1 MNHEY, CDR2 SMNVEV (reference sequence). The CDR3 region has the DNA TGTGCCAGCAGTATAAACCGGGACAGGGAAGCTTTCTTT. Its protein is CASSINRDREAFF.

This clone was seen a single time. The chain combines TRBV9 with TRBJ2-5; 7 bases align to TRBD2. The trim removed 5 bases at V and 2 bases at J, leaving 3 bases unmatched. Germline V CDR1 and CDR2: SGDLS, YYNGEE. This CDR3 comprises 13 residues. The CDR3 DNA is TGTGCCAGCAGTCTTAGCGGGCAAGAGACCCAGTACTTC. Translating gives CASSLSGQETQYF. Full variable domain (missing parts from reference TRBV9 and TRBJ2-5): DSGVTQTPKHLITATGQRVTLRCSPRSGDLSVYWYQQSLDQGLQFLIQYYNGEERAKGNILERFSAQQFPDLHSELNLSSLELGDSALYFCASSLSGQETQYFGPGTRLLVL.

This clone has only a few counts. CDR3 DNA sequence: TGTGCCAGCAGTTGGACTAGCGGGGGGACCGGGGAGCTGTTTTTT. Translation gives CASSWTSGGTGELFF. The gene calls are TRBV27 and TRBJ2-2, with TRBD2 matching 14 bases. V shed 4 bases, J shed 5 bases, and the junction held 0 bases outside the gene matches. The CDR3 consists of 15 residues. Germline assignment: CDR1 MNHEY and CDR2 SMNVEV (reference sequence).

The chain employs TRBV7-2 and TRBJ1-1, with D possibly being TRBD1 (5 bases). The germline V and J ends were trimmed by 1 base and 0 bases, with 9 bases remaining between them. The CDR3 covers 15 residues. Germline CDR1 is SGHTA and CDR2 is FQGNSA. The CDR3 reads CASSLGWGMNTEAFF. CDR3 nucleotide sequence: TGTGCCAGCAGCTTAGGATGGGGCATGAACACTGAAGCTTTCTTT.

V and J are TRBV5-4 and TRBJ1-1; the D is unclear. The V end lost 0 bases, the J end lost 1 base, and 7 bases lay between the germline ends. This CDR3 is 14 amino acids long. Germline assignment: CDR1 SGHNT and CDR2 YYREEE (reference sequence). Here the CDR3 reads CASSLDSQNTEAFF. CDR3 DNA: TGTGCCAGCAGCTTGGACAGTCAGAACACTGAAGCTTTCTTT. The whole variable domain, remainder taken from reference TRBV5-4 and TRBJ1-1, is ETGVTQSPTHLIKTRGQQVTLRCSSQSGHNTVSWYQQALGQGPQFIFQYYREEENGRGNFPPRFSGLQFPNYSSELNVNALELDDSALYLCASSLDSQNTEAFFGQGTRLTVV.

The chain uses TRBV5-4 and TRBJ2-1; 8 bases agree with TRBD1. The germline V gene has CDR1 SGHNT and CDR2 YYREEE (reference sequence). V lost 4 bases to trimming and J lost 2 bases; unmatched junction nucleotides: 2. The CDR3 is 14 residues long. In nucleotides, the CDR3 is TGTGCCAGCAGCGAACAGGGGGCCTACAATGAGCAGTTCTTC. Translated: CASSEQGAYNEQFF. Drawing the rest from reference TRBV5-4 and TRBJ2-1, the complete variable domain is ETGVTQSPTHLIKTRGQQVTLRCSSQSGHNTVSWYQQALGQGPQFIFQYYREEENGRGNFPPRFSGLQFPNYSSELNVNALELDDSALYLCASSEQGAYNEQFFGPGTRLTVL.

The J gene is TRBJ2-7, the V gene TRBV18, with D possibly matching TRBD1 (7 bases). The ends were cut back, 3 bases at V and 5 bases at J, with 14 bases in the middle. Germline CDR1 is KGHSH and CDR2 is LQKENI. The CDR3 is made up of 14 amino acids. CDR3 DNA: TGTGCCAGCTCACCTCCCAGGGGGGTTCACGAGCAGTACTTC. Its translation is CASSPPRGVHEQYF.

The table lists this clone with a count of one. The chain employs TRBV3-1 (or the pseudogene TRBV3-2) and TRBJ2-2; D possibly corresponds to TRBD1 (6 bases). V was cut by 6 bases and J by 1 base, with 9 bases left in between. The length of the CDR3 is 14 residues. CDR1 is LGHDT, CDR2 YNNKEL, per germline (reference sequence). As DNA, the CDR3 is TGTGCCAGCAGGGACAGAGGGAACACCGGGGAGCTGTTTTTT. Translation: CASRDRGNTGELFF.

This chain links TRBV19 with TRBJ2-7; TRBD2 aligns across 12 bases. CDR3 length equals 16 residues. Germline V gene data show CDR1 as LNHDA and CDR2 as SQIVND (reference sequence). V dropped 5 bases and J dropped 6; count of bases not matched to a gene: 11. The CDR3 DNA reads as TGTGCCAGTAGTGATCTAGCGGGAGGGCCGGACTTCGAGCAGTACTTC. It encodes CASSDLAGGPDFEQYF.

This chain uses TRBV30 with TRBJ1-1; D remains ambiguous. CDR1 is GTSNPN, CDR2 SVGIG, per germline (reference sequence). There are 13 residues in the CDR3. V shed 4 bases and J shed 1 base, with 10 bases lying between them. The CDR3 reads CAWNPSGNTEAFF. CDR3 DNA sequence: TGTGCCTGGAACCCCTCAGGGAACACTGAAGCTTTCTTT.

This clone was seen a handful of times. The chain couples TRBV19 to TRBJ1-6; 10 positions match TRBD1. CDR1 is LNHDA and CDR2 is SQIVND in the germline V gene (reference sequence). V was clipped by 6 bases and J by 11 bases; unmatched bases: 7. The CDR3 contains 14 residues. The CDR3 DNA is TGTGCCAGTAGCGAGACAGGGGGCCAAGCACCCCTCCACTTT. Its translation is CASSETGGQAPLHF.

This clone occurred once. The CDR3 protein is CASSEYFRDSSYEQYF. CDR3 in DNA: TGTGCCAGCAGTGAATACTTCCGGGACAGCTCCTACGAGCAGTACTTC. The V gene is TRBV6-1, the J gene TRBJ2-7, with 7 positions matching TRBD1. CDR1 and CDR2 from the germline V gene are MNHNS and SASEGT. The CDR3 is made up of 16 amino acids. The trim removed 2 bases at V and 0 bases at J, leaving 7 bases unmatched.

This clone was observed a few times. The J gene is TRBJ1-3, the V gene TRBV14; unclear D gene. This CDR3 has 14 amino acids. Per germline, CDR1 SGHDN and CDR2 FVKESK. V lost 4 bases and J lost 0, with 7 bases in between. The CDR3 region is CASSPQSSGNTIYF. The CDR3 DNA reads TGTGCCAGCAGCCCACAGAGCTCTGGAAACACCATATATTTT.

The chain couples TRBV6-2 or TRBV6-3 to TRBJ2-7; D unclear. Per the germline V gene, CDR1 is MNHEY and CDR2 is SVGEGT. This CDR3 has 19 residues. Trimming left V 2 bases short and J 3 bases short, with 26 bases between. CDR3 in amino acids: CASSYRLGAPPDLGYEQYF. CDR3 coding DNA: TGTGCCAGCAGTTACCGACTGGGTGCGCCGCCCGACCTTGGCTACGAGCAGTACTTC.

CDR3 in DNA: TGTGCCAGGGGTGAGGCCACTGAAGCTTTCTTT. It yields the protein CARGEATEAFF. The V and J genes are TRBV3-1 (or the pseudogene TRBV3-2) and TRBJ1-1; the D is unclear. The V end was cut by 9 bases, the J end by 4 bases, with 9 bases between. Germline-derived CDR1 and CDR2 are LGHDT and YNNKEL (reference sequence). CDR3 length equals 11 residues.

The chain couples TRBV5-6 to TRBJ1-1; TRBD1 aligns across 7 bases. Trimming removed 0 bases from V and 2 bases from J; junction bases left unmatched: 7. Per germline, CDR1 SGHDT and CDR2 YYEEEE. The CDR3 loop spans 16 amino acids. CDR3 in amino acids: CASSLGPRQGNTEAFF. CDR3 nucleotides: TGTGCCAGCAGCTTGGGGCCTAGACAGGGAAACACTGAAGCTTTCTTT.

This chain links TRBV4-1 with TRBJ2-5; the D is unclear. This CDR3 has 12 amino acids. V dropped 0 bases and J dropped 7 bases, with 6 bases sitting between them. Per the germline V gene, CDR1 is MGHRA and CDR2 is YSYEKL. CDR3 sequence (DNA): TGCGCCAGCAGCCAAGATGCGGTGACCCAGTACTTC. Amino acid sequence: CASSQDAVTQYF.

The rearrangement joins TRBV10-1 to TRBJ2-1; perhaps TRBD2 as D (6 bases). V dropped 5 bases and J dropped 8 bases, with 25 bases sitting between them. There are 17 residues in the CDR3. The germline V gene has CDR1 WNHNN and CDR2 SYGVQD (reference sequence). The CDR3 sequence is CASSLGGGLPWSDEQFF. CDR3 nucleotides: TGCGCCAGCAGTCTCGGGGGTGGACTACCGTGGTCTGATGAGCAGTTCTTC.